This record looks at one T cell receptor (beta chain) sequence and its context. Its antigen is unknown. Repertoires were generated with immunoSEQ multiplex PCR, while TCRdb's copy carries only in-frame clones and drops some. Among about 73,000 clones listed, roughly 89% were seen once. The source of the sample is a study of T cell responses to AZD1222 COVID-19 vaccine. Second-dose schedules of about 4 or about 12 weeks were combined. General study findings and limits: Spike as a whole was targeted by vaccine-associated CD4 TCRs, dominant at 160-218 and 743-854. Repertoires were sampled only after the peak T cell response. Epitopes outside B.1.351 and B.1.1.7 mutated regions reportedly drew nearly half of spike TCRs.

Germline V gives CDR1 GTSNPN, CDR2 SVGIG (reference sequence). Germline trimming cut 5 bases from V and 1 base from J; bases unmatched to any gene: 3. This CDR3 has 13 residues. The TCR originated in an adult who received the AZD1222 COVID-19 vaccine. The chain carries TRBV30 and TRBJ2-3, with 7 bases aligning to TRBD1. This specimen consisted of peripheral blood, obtained 28 days after the second AZD1222 dose. In nucleotides, the CDR3 is TGTGCCTGGGACAGGGCCCGCACAGATACGCAGTATTTT. It codes for CAWDRARTDTQYF.